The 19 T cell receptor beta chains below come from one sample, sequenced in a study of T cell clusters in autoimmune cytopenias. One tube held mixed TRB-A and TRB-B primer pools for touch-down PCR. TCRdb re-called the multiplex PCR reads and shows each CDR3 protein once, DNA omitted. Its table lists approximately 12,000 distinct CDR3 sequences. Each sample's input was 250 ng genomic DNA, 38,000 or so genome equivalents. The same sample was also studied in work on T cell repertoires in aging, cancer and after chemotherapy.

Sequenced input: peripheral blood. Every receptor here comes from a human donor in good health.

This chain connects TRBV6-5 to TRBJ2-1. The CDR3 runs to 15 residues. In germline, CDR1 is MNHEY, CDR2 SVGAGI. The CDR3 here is CASSPQRSSYNEQFF.

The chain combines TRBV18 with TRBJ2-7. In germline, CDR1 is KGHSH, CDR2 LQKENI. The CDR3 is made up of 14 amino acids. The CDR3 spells CASSPPGASGEQYF. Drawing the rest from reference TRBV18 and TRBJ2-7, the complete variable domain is NAGVMQNPRHLVRRRGQEARLRCSPMKGHSHVYWYRQLPEEGLKFMVYLQKENIIDESGMPKERFSAEFPKEGPSILRIQQVVRGDSAAYFCASSPPGASGEQYFGPGTRLTVT.

This CDR3 is CAWSVGVGQGYTF. The rearrangement uses TRBV30 and TRBJ1-2. This CDR3 region has 13 residues. Germline loops: CDR1 GTSNPN, CDR2 SVGIG (reference sequence).

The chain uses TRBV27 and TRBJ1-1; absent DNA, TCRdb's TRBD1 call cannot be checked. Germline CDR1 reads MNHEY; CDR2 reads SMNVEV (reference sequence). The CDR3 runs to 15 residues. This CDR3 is CASSPWTGRNTEAFF.

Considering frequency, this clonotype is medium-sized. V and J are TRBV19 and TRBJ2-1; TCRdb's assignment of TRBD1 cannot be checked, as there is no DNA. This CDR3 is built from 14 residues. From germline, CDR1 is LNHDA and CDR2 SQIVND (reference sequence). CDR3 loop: CASSTRFGGGEQFF.

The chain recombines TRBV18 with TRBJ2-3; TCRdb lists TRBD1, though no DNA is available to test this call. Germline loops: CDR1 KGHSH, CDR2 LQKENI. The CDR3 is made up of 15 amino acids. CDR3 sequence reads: CASSYRDRSTDTQYF.

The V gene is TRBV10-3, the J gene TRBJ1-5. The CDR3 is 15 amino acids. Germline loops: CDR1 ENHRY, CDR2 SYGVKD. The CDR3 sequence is CAISDPALMDQPQHF.

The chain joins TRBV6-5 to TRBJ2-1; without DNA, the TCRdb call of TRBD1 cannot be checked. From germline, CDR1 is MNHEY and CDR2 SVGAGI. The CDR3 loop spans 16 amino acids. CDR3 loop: CASSYKRDRGLIEQFF.

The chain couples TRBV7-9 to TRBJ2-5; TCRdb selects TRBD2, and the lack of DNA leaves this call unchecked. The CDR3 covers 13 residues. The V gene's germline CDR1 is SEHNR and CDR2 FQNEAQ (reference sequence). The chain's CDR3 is CASRTSEQETQYF.

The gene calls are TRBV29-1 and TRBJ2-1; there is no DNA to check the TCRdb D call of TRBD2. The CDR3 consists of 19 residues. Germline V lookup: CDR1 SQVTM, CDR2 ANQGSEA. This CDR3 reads CSVERVGDTGTATYNEQFF.

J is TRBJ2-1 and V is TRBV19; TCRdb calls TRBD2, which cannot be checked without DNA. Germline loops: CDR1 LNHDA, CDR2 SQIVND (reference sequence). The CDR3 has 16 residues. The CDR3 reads CASTRGGSNSYNEQFF.

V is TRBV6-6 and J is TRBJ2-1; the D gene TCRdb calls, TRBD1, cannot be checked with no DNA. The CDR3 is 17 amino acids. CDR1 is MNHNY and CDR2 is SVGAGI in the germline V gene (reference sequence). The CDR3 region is CASSYSPEHSSYNEQFF.

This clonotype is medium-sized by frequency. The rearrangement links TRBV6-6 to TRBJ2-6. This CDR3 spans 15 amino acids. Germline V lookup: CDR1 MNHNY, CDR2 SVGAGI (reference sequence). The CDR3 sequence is CASSTVGLGANVLTF.

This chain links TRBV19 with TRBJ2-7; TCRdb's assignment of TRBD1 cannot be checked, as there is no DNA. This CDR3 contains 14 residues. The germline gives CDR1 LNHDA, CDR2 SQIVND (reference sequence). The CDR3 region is CASSIGAGGYEQYF.

CDR3 sequence: CASSYRGPETDTQYF. This chain links TRBV6-5 with TRBJ2-3. This CDR3 has 15 residues. Per germline, CDR1 MNHEY and CDR2 SVGAGI.

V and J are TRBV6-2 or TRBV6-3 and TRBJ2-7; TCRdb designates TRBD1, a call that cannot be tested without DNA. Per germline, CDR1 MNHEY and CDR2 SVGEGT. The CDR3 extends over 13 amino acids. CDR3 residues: CASKPTGSYEQYF.

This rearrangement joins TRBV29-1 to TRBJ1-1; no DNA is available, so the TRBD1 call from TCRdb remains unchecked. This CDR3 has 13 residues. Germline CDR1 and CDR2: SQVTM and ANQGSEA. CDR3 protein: CSGTGNLNTEAFF.

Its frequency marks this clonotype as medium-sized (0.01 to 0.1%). The CDR3 spells CSVTSGTGGLYNEQFF. V and J are TRBV29-1 and TRBJ2-1; TCRdb's D call of TRBD1 is untestable without DNA. The CDR3 length is 16 residues. Germline CDR1 is SQVTM and CDR2 is ANQGSEA.

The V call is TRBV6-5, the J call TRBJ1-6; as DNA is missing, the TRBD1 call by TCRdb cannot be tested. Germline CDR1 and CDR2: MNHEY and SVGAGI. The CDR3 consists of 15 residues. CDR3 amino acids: CASRRIRVRGSPLHF.